The 14 T cell receptor delta chains presented below share a single source sample, sequenced in a study of gamma-delta T cells after stem cell transplantation. TCRdb reanalysed the RT-PCR reads via CATT. Here the sample spans roughly 15,000 delta-chain clones, roughly 29% being singletons. The sequenced sample consisted of gamma-delta T cells. These TCRs come from a human donor. It is not recorded whose cells these are; they may come from a transplant donor.

This clone was detected only a few times. The gene calls are TRDV1 and TRDJ1; the match to TRDD3 covers 13 bases. With 0 bases clipped from V and 4 bases from J, the junction kept 17 bases outside the gene matches. The CDR3 extends over 21 amino acids. Per the germline V gene, CDR1 is TSWWSYY and CDR2 is QGS. CDR3 region: CALGELKYWGIRLFLDDKLIF. CDR3 nucleotides: TGTGCTCTTGGGGAACTTAAGTACTGGGGGATACGCCTATTCCTCGACGATAAACTCATCTTT.

The chain recombines TRDV1 with TRDJ1, with D uncertain. This CDR3 is 20 amino acids long. From germline, CDR1 is TSWWSYY and CDR2 QGS. Trimming took off 3 bases at V and 0 bases at J, with 26 bases between the two ends. This CDR3 reads CALGDVRVYLTIFHTDKLIF. CDR3 bases: TGTGCTCTTGGGGACGTTAGGGTCTACCTAACGATATTCCACACCGATAAACTCATCTTT.

This chain joins TRDV1 and TRDJ1; D gene ambiguous. The CDR3 loop spans 20 amino acids. V dropped 0 bases and J dropped 0 bases, with 23 bases sitting between them. Germline V gene sequence: CDR1 TSWWSYY, CDR2 QGS. The chain's CDR3 is CALGELLSQNERKYTDKLIF. The CDR3, as DNA: TGTGCTCTTGGGGAACTCTTGTCGCAGAATGAGAGAAAGTACACCGATAAACTCATCTTT.

As to this clone: The same CDR3 also results from other DNA sequences found in this sample. This CDR3 is CAASSGGWGIDKLIF. For the CDR3, the DNA is TGTGCAGCAAGCTCGGGTGGCTGGGGGATAGATAAACTCATCTTT. V and J are TRAV29/DV5 and TRDJ1, with 10 bases aligning to TRDD3. This CDR3 contains 15 residues. The ends lost 1 base at V and 5 bases at J; junction bases unmatched: 8. Germline CDR1 NSMFDY, CDR2 ISSIKDK.

The J gene is TRDJ2, the V gene TRDV1; 7 bases fit TRDD3. CDR1 is TSWWSYY and CDR2 is QGS in the germline V gene. There are 18 residues in the CDR3. V was clipped by 0 bases and J by 2 bases; unmatched bases: 9. The DNA of the CDR3 is TGTGCTCTTGGGGAACTTAGGGGGGGGATGCACTTGACAGCACAACTCTTCTTT. It is translated as CALGELRGGMHLTAQLFF.

This clone is judged medium-sized. Other DNA sequences in this specimen translate into the identical CDR3. V usage is TRDV2 and J usage is TRDJ2; the match to TRDD3 covers 9 bases. J lost 5 bases, V lost 0 bases, and 0 bases had no gene match. CDR3 length: 14 amino acids. Germline assignment: CDR1 GEAIGNYY and CDR2 EKD. The CDR3 sequence is CACDTWGITAQLFF. The CDR3 DNA reads as TGTGCCTGTGACACCTGGGGGATAACAGCACAACTCTTCTTT.

This sequence joins TRDV1 and TRDJ4, with TRDD3 matching 7 bases. The CDR3 runs to 20 residues. CDR1 and CDR2 (germline): TSWWSYY, QGS. After removal of 0 bases from V and 0 bases from J, the junction contained 19 bases not matched to a gene. CDR3 sequence (DNA): TGTGCTCTTGGGGAACTAACCTACGTGGGTGGGGGGGATCTGACCAGACCCCTGATCTTT. Residues: CALGELTYVGGGDLTRPLIF.

This clone was detected once. This sequence joins TRDV1 and TRDJ1, with TRDD3 matching 10 bases. The V segment lost 0 bases and the J segment 2 bases; nucleotides outside the gene matches: 18. The germline gives CDR1 TSWWSYY, CDR2 QGS. CDR3 length equals 21 residues. Here the CDR3 DNA reads TGTGCTCTTGGGGAACTTGACCATTTTGGGGGATACCCCCCGAGGACCGATAAACTCATCTTT. It translates to CALGELDHFGGYPPRTDKLIF.

The chain joins TRDV2 to TRDJ3; 7 nucleotides line up with TRDD3. V was clipped by 1 base and J by 22 bases; unmatched bases: 21. Per the germline V gene, CDR1 is GEAIGNYY and CDR2 is EKD. CDR3 length: 16 residues. The CDR3: CACDTGYSWDTLHIFF. The CDR3, as DNA: TGTGCCTGTGACACGGGATACTCCTGGGACACCCTCCATATTTTTTTC.

This clone came up a few times. V gene TRDV2 combines with J gene TRDJ1; 10 bases agree with TRDD3. In germline, CDR1 is GEAIGNYY, CDR2 EKD. J lost 3 bases, V lost 0 bases, and 9 bases had no gene match. This CDR3 comprises 17 residues. The CDR3 sequence is CACDTVGGGYLSDKLIF. The CDR3 DNA sequence: TGTGCCTGTGACACCGTCGGTGGGGGATACTTGTCCGATAAACTCATCTTT.

For this clone: Germline and junction disagree at one end, which may indicate a read error. This chain links TRDV2 with TRDJ1, with a tentative D call TRDD3 (6 bases). The CDR3 has 15 amino acids. Per germline, CDR1 GEAIGNYY and CDR2 EKD. DNA for the CDR3: TGTGCCTGTGACACAAACTGGGTCAACACCGATAACCTCATCTTT. This translates into CACDTNWVNTDNLIF.

This clone was counted between two and nine times. This CDR3 reads CASSPPGTGGYSTAQLFF. Here the CDR3 DNA reads TGTGCCTCCTCCCCCCCCGGCACTGGGGGATACTCGACAGCACAACTCTTCTTT. The chain combines TRDV3 with TRDJ2; 12 bases are a match to TRDD3. The germline CDR1 and CDR2 sequences are TVYSNPD and GDNSRS (reference sequence). The CDR3 is 18 amino acids. The J segment lost 4 bases and the V segment lost 4 bases, leaving 16 bases of the junction unmatched.

This clone was recorded a few times. The gene calls are TRDV1 and TRDJ1; 11 bases line up with TRDD3. This CDR3 contains 20 residues. The V and J ends lost 2 bases and 4 bases, in that order; junction bases with no gene match: 18. CDR1 is TSWWSYY, CDR2 QGS, per germline. CDR3: CALGEVPIPHWGICGDKLIF. The DNA of the CDR3 is TGTGCTCTTGGGGAAGTGCCCATTCCCCACTGGGGGATATGCGGCGATAAACTCATCTTT.

This clone was observed a few times. The chain recombines TRDV1 with TRDJ1; 11 positions agree with TRDD3. V was pared by 2 bases and J by 4 bases, with 12 bases of the junction left unmatched. CDR3 length equals 18 residues. Germline CDR1 TSWWSYY, CDR2 QGS. DNA for the CDR3: TGTGCTCTTGGGGAAGGGGAAGACTGGGGGATATATGGCGATAAACTCATCTTT. Translated: CALGEGEDWGIYGDKLIF.